This is a list of T cell receptor beta chains from one sample in a study of T cells in Graves' hyperthyroidism and ophthalmopathy. One entry per CDR3 protein, called by TCRdb with MiXCR from the multiplex PCR reads. Among about 740,000 distinct CDR3 sequences listed, around 13% were seen once. The sequencing input was blood. These receptors came from a woman aged 18-29 years with Graves' hyperthyroidism. The CDR3 runs from the conserved cysteine through the conserved F or W. D genes are given only for firm matches. The size entry is marked missing in some rows and otherwise reads once, few, many or a size class.

>many|-|TRBJ2-1|TRBV5-1
CASSVQGNEQFF
TGCGCCAGCAGCGTACAGGGAAATGAGCAGTTCTTC
>few|TRBD1|TRBJ2-1|TRBV24-1
CATSDRRQGPFEQFF
TGTGCCACCAGTGATCGTCGACAGGGACCTTTTGAGCAGTTCTTC
>few|-|TRBJ1-3|TRBV10-1
CASHGRGISGNTIYF
TGCGCCAGCCACGGTCGGGGGATCTCTGGAAACACCATATATTTT
>-|-|TRBJ2-5|TRBV11-2
CASSFGAETQYF
TGTGCCAGCAGCTTTGGGGCAGAGACCCAGTACTTC
>-|-|TRBJ2-7|TRBV28
CASSSRMTGEQYF
TGTGCCAGCAGTTCGAGAATGACTGGCGAGCAGTACTTC
>-|-|TRBJ2-3|TRBV19
CASSIESGDTQYF
TGTGCCAGTAGTATTGAAAGCGGGGATACGCAGTATTTT
>many|-|TRBJ2-7|TRBV29-1
CSVESGGSGSYEQYF
TGCAGCGTTGAAAGTGGTGGGAGTGGCTCCTACGAGCAGTACTTC
>few|TRBD1|TRBJ1-6|TRBV6-1
CASSEGQGNSPLHF
TGTGCCAGCAGCGAGGGACAGGGAAATTCACCCCTCCACTTT
>-|TRBD2|TRBJ2-1|TRBV24-1
CATSDPSGRAPYNEQFF
TGTGCCACCAGTGATCCTAGCGGGAGGGCCCCCTACAATGAGCAGTTCTTC
>few|TRBD1|TRBJ1-5|TRBV6-2/TRBV6-3
CASTSHWTGGWSQPQHF
TGTGCCAGCACTTCCCACTGGACAGGGGGCTGGAGCCAGCCCCAGCATTTT
>many|TRBD1|TRBJ2-7|TRBV7-9
CASIRAGTDYEQYF
TGTGCCAGCATCCGGGCCGGGACAGACTACGAGCAGTACTTC
>-|TRBD1|TRBJ2-7|TRBV20-1
CSAKMTGYEQYF
TGCAGTGCTAAGATGACAGGGTACGAGCAGTACTTC
>many|-|TRBJ1-6|TRBV19
CASSRDWTADYNSPLHF
TGTGCCAGTAGTAGAGACTGGACAGCCGATTATAATTCACCCCTCCACTTT
>many|-|TRBJ1-1|TRBV18
CASSPGQAEAFF
TGTGCCAGCTCACCAGGCCAGGCCGAAGCTTTCTTT
>-|-|TRBJ2-1|TRBV15
CATSEGSGHNEQFF
TGTGCCACCAGCGAGGGTAGCGGACACAATGAGCAGTTCTTC
>-|-|TRBJ2-1|TRBV6-9
CASSYPGTRGYNEQFF
TGTGCCAGCAGTTACCCCGGGACCCGGGGGTACAATGAGCAGTTCTTC
>many|-|TRBJ1-2|TRBV6-5
CASSYSIEGTYGYTF
TGTGCCAGCAGTTACTCGATTGAGGGAACCTATGGCTACACCTTC
>-|-|TRBJ2-1|TRBV6-2/TRBV6-3
CASSYLGYNEQFF
TGTGCCAGCAGTTACCTGGGCTACAATGAGCAGTTCTTC
>-|-|TRBJ2-7|TRBV9
CASSAPGMGAYEQYF
TGTGCCAGCAGCGCCCCAGGGATGGGAGCCTACGAGCAGTACTTC
>few|-|TRBJ2-1|TRBV6-2/TRBV6-3
CASSPDSPYNEQFF
TGTGCCAGCAGTCCCGACAGTCCCTACAATGAGCAGTTCTTC
>many|-|TRBJ2-4|TRBV20-1
CSAAGLPGNIQYF
TGCAGTGCTGCCGGCCTTCCGGGGAACATTCAGTACTTC
>few|-|TRBJ2-7|TRBV6-1
CASSFRGEQYF
TGTGCCAGCAGTTTCCGCGGCGAGCAGTACTTC
>few|-|TRBJ1-1|TRBV3-1
CASSRLRGATEAFF
TGTGCCAGCAGCCGCCTAAGGGGGGCCACTGAAGCTTTCTTT
>many|-|TRBJ2-7|TRBV11-2
CASSGGSWPYEQYF
TGTGCCAGCAGTGGGGGGAGTTGGCCCTACGAGCAGTACTTC
>many|TRBD2|TRBJ2-1|TRBV2
CASSGEGSYNEQFF
TGTGCCAGCAGCGGGGAGGGGTCCTACAATGAGCAGTTCTTC
>-|-|TRBJ1-3|TRBV19
CASSSHGTGNTIYF
TGTGCCAGTAGTTCCCACGGGACTGGAAACACCATATATTTT